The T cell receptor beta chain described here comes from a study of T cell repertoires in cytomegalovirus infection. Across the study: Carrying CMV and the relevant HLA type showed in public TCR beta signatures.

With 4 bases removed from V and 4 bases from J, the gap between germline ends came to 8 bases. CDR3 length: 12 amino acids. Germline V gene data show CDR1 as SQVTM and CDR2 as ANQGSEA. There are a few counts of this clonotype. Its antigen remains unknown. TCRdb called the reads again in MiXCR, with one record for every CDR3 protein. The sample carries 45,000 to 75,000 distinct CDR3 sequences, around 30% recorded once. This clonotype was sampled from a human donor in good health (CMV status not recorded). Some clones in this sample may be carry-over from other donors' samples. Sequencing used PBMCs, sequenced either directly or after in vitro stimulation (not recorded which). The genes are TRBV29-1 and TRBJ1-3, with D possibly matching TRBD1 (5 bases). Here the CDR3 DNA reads TGCAGCGTTGCGGGGCAGGGAAACACCATATATTTT. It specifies CSVAGQGNTIYF.